The sequence of this TCR beta chain was determined in a study of B cell selection in AIRE deficiency. Notes on the study in general: Only roughly 9% of over 3,000 shared Treg sequences were patient-specific; 31.6% healthy-specific. Shorter CDR3s marked shared Treg sequences, biased toward few non-templated insertions.

The CDR3 length is 13 residues. Trimming took 6 bases from V and 3 from J; bases not matched to a gene: 4. Germline V gives CDR1 MNHEY, CDR2 SVGAGI. Data came from immunoSEQ multiplex PCR; TCRdb stores just in-frame clones and leaves some out. Among about 22,000 clones listed, 96% were seen once. Sorting defined conventional CD4 T cells as CD4+CD127+. With respect to this clone: Its specificity is not known.

Sequencing was carried out using CD4+CD127+ conventional T cells sorted from PBMCs. This clonotype originated in a human donor in good health. The genes are TRBV6-5 and TRBJ2-5, with TRBD1 matching over 7 bases. DNA of the CDR3: TGTGCCAGCAGAGAAACAGGGGAAGAGACCCAGTACTTC. Protein: CASRETGEETQYF.